The T cell receptor (beta chain) under discussion was sequenced for a study of early T cells in non-severe SARS-CoV-2 infection. Unique molecular identifiers (one per individual cDNA molecule) were attached. One entry per CDR3 protein, called by TCRdb with MiXCR from the 5' RACE reads. The sample lists some 26,000 distinct CDR3 sequences, more than 4.5% occurring once. CDR1 and CDR2 (germline): SGDLS, YYNGEE. The CDR3 consists of 16 residues. V lost 5 bases, J lost 1 base, and 18 bases lay in between. Sequenced: whole blood. The source of this sequence is an adult who was a healthcare worker with PCR-confirmed SARS-CoV-2 infection or an uninfected control (not recorded which). This chain joins TRBV9 and TRBJ1-1, with D possibly TRBD1 on 6 matching bases. CDR3 in amino acids: CASSAHRVVRNTEAFF. DNA for the CDR3: TGTGCCAGCAGTGCGCACAGGGTTGTGAGGAACACTGAAGCTTTCTTT. The full variable domain, rest sourced from reference TRBV9 and TRBJ1-1, is DSGVTQTPKHLITATGQRVTLRCSPRSGDLSVYWYQQSLDQGLQFLIQYYNGEERAKGNILERFSAQQFPDLHSELNLSSLELGDSALYFCASSAHRVVRNTEAFFGQGTRLTVV.